The rows below give T cell receptor beta chains drawn from one sample of a study of beta chain features in type 1 diabetes. The protocol was immunoSEQ multiplex PCR, while the TCRdb copy is restricted to in-frame clones and leaves out a portion. The sample carries 680,000 or so clones, around an eighth recorded once. The sequencing input was naive CD4+ T cells from blood. Every receptor here comes from a man younger than 30 with type 1 diabetes. The CDR3 runs from the conserved cysteine through the conserved F or W. D genes are given only for firm matches. The size of a clone is reported for some rows only, either as once, few or many, or as a class for expanded clones.

TRBJ2-7 TRBD1 TRBV28 - CASGGTGGAYEQYF TGTGCCAGCGGAGGGACAGGGGGCGCATACGAGCAGTACTTC
TRBJ1-2 TRBD1 TRBV28 - CASSFLGTGGGGYTF TGTGCCAGCAGTTTCCTCGGGACAGGGGGCGGTGGCTACACCTTC
TRBJ2-1 - TRBV6-5 few CASSGVPYNEQFF TGTGCCAGCAGCGGGGTCCCCTACAATGAGCAGTTCTTC
TRBJ1-6 - TRBV28 - CASRESDSPLHF TGTGCCAGCAGGGAGTCCGATTCACCCCTCCACTTT
TRBJ1-2 TRBD1 TRBV7-2 few CASSPRDSNYGYTF TGTGCCAGCAGCCCCAGGGACAGCAACTATGGCTACACCTTC
TRBJ1-2 - TRBV30 few CAWSVGGQYGYTF TGTGCCTGGAGTGTAGGGGGTCAGTATGGCTACACCTTC
TRBJ1-6 TRBD1 TRBV30 - CAWSLSRTGFNSPLHF TGTGCCTGGAGTCTATCACGGACAGGCTTTAATTCACCCCTCCACTTT
TRBJ2-3 - TRBV5-1 - CASSSLRGTSTDTQYF TGCGCCAGCAGCTCCCTCCGGGGGACTAGCACAGATACGCAGTATTTT
TRBJ2-2 TRBD1 TRBV15 - CATSGWTGKAAGELFF TGTGCCACCAGCGGTTGGACAGGGAAAGCGGCCGGGGAGCTGTTTTTT
TRBJ2-1 TRBD2 TRBV7-2 - CASSFAGGPDEQFF TGTGCCAGCAGCTTTGCGGGGGGGCCGGATGAGCAGTTCTTC
TRBJ2-3 - TRBV7-2 few CASSSLFEDTDTQYF TGTGCCAGCAGCTCCCTCTTTGAGGACACAGATACGCAGTATTTT
TRBJ1-2 TRBD1 TRBV7-6 few CASSSTGDGYTF TGTGCCAGCAGCTCCACAGGGGATGGCTACACCTTC
TRBJ2-1 TRBD1 TRBV7-8 - CASSLRQGNEQFF TGTGCCAGCAGCCTCAGACAGGGGAATGAGCAGTTCTTC
TRBJ2-2 - TRBV5-1 - CASSLRDHTGELFF TGCGCCAGCAGCTTAAGGGATCACACCGGGGAGCTGTTTTTT
TRBJ1-1 TRBD1 TRBV6-1 - CASSEWDRGQNTEAFF TGTGCCAGCAGTGAATGGGACAGGGGACAGAACACTGAAGCTTTCTTT
TRBJ1-2 - TRBV29-1 few CSVEPAEYYGYTF TGCAGCGTTGAGCCGGCTGAGTACTATGGCTACACCTTC
TRBJ2-3 - TRBV27 few CASSLQGSTDTQYF TGTGCCAGCAGTTTACAGGGGAGCACAGATACGCAGTATTTT
TRBJ1-3 - TRBV9 few CASSEGGQGGNTIYF TGTGCCAGCAGCGAAGGCGGCCAGGGAGGAAACACCATATATTTT
TRBJ1-2 TRBD1 TRBV28 few CASSLSDRGYGYTF TGTGCCAGCAGTTTGAGCGACAGGGGCTATGGCTACACCTTC
TRBJ1-1 - TRBV27 - CASSPRPPQVPANTEAFF TGTGCCAGCAGTCCCCGCCCGCCCCAGGTTCCTGCGAACACTGAAGCTTTCTTT
TRBJ1-2 - TRBV2 - CASIASGNYGYTF TGTGCCAGCATCGCCAGTGGGAACTATGGCTACACCTTC
TRBJ2-5 - TRBV27 few CASTLGHHLYF TGTGCCAGCACTCTAGGTCACCACCTATACTTC